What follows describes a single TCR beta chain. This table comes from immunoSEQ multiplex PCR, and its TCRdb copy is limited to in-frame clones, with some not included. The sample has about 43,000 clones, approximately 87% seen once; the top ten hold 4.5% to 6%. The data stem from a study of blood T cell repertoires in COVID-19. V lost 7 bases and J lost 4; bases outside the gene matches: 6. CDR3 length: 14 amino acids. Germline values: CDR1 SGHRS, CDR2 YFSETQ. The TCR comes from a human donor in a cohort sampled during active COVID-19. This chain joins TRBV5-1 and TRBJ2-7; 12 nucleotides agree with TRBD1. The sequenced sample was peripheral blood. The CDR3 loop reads CASRRGQGAYEQYF. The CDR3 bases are TGCGCCAGCCGTCGGGGACAGGGGGCTTACGAGCAGTACTTC.